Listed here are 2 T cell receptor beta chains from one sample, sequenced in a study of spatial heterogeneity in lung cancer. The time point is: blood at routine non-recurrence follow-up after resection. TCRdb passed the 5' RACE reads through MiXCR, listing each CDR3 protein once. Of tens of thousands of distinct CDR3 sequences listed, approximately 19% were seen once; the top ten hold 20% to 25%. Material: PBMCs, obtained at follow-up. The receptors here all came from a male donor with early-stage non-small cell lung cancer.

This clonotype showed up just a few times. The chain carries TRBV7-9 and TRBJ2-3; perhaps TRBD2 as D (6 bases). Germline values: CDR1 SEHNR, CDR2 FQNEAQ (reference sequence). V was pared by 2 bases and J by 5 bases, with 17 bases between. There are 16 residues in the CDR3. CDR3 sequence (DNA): TGTGCCAGCAGCTTAAGAGAACTATTCGGGAGAGATACGCAGTATTTT. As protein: CASSLRELFGRDTQYF.

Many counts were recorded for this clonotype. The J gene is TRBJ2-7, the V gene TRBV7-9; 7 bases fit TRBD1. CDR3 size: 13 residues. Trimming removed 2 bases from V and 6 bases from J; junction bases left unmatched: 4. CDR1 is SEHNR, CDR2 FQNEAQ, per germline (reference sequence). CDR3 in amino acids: CASSLTGVSEQYV. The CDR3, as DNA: TGTGCCAGCAGCTTAACAGGGGTGAGCGAGCAGTACGTC.